In its sample, the clone carrying this TCR beta chain was seen many times. V gave up 5 bases and J gave up 6 bases; unmatched junction bases: 11. Germline CDR1 SGHTA, CDR2 FQGNSA. The CDR3 runs to 15 residues. The data are from a study of neurological immune-mediated disorders. As for the cDNA, it was generated by 5'RACE with 10-nucleotide random UMIs. Over 170 million TCR-beta sequences from 15-18 subjects were obtained in each sequencing run. TCRdb reanalysed the 5' RACE reads using MiXCR and keeps one entry per CDR3 protein. The sample carries approximately 130,000 distinct CDR3 sequences, approximately 3.2% recorded once.

V and J are TRBV7-2 and TRBJ2-3, with TRBD2 matching 7 bases. This sequence was found in a woman in her 30s with multiple sclerosis. Sequenced input: PBMCs. CDR3 region: CASSPSGAPADTQYF. DNA of the CDR3: TGTGCCAGCAGCCCTAGCGGCGCCCCAGCCGATACGCAGTATTTT.